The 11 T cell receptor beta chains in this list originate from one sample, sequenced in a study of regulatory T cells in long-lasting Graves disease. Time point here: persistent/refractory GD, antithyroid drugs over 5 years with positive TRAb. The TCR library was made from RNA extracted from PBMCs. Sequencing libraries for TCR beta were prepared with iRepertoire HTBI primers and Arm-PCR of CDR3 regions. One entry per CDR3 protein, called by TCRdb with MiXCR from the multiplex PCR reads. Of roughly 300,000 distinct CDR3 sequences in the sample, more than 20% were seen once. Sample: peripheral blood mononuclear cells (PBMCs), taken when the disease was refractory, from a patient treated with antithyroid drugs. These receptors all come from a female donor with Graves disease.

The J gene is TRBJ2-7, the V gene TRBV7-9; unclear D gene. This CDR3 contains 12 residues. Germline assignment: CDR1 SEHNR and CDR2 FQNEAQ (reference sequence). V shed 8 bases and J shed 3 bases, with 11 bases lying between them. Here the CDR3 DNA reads TGTGCCAGCGCTCCCCCCGGCTACGAGCAGTACTTC. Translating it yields CASAPPGYEQYF.

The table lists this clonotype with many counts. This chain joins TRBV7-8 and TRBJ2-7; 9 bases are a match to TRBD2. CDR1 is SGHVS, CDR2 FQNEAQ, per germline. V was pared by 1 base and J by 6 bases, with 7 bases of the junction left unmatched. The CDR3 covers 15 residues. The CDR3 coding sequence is TGTGCCAGCAGCTTAGGTGGCGGGAGGGGGCCCGAGCAGTACTTC. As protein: CASSLGGGRGPEQYF.

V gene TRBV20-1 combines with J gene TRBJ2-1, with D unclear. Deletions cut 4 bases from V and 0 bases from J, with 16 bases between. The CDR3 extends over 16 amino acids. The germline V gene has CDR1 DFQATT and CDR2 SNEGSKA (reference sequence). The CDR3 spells CSAKNRYPISYNEQFF. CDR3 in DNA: TGCAGTGCTAAAAACAGATACCCTATCTCCTACAATGAGCAGTTCTTC.

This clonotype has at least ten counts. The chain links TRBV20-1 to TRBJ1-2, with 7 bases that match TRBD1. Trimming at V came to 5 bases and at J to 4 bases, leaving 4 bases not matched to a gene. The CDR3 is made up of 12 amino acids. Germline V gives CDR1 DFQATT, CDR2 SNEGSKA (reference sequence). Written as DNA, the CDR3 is TGCAGTGCTCCACAGGGGCTCTATGGCTACACCTTC. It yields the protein CSAPQGLYGYTF.

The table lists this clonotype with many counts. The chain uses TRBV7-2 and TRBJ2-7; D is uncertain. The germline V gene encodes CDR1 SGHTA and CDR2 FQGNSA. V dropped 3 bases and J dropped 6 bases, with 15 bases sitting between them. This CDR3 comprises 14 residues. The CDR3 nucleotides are TGTGCCAGCAGCTTGTCACTCAATCCCTTCGAGCAGTACTTC. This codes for CASSLSLNPFEQYF.

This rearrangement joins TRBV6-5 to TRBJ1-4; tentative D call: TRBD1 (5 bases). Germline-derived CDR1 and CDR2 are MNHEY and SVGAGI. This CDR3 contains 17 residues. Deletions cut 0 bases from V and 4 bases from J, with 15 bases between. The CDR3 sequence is CASSYSKATGLNEKLFF. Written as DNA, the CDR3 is TGTGCCAGCAGTTACTCGAAGGCCACAGGACTTAATGAAAAACTGTTTTTT.

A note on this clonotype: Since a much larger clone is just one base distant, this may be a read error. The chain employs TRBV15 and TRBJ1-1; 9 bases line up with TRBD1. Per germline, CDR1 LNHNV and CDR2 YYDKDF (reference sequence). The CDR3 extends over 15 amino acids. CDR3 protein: CATSRDRGENAEAFF. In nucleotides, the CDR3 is TGTGCCACCAGCAGGGACAGGGGAGAGAACGCTGAAGCTTTCTTT.

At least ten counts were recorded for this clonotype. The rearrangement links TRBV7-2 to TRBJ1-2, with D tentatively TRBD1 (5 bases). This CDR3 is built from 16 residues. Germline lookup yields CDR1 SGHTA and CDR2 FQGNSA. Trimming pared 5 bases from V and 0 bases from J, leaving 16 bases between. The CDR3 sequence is CASSTGTGLANYGYTF. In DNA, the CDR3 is TGTGCCAGCAGCACCGGGACCGGCCTAGCTAACTATGGCTACACCTTC.

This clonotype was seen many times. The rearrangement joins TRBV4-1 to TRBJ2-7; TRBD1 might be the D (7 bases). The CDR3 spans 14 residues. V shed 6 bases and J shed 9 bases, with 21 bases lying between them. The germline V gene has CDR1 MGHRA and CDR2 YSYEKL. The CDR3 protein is CASRAGGGDGVQYF. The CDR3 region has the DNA TGCGCCAGCAGGGCCGGAGGGGGCGATGGGGTGCAGTACTTC.

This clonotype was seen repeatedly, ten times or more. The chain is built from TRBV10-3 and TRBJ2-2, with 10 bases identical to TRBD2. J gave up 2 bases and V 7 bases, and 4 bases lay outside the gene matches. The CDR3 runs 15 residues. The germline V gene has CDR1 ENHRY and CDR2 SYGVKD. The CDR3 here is CAIMRTSGNTGELFF. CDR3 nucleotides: TGTGCCATCATGAGGACTAGCGGCAACACCGGGGAGCTGTTTTTT.

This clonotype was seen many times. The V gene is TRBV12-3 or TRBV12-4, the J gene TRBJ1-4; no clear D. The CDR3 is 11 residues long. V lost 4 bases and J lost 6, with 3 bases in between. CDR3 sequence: CASSSDEKLFF. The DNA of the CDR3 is TGTGCCAGCAGTTCAGATGAAAAACTGTTTTTT.